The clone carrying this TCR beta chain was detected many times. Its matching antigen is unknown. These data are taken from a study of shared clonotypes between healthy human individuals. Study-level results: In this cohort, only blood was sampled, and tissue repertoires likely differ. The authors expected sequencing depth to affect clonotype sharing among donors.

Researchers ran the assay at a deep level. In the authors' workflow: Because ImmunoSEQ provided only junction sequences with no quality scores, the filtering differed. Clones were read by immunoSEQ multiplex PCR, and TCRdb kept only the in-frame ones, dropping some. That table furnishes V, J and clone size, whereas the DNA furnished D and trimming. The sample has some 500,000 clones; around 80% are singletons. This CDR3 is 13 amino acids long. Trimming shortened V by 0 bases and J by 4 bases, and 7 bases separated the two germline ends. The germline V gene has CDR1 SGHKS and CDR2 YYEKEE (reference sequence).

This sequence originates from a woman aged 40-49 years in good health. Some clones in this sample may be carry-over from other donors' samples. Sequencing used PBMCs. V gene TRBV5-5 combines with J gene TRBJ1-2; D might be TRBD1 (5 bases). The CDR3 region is CASSLGDLYGYTF. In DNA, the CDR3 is TGTGCCAGCAGCTTGGGGGACCTCTATGGCTACACCTTC.